The 11 T cell receptor beta chains below were found in one sample sequenced in a study of cytomegalovirus exposure and HLA in healthy donors. PCR primers comprised 60 Vbeta and 13 Jbeta primers. Sequencing was performed with immunoSEQ multiplex PCR; in TCRdb, only in-frame clones are kept and a portion is missing. Of approximately 200,000 clones listed, over 60% are singletons. Sequenced material: PBMCs. The receptors stem from a young man in good health and CMV-seropositive.

This clone was recorded once. The chain has TRBV2 and TRBJ2-2; TRBD2 agrees at 10 bases. The J segment lost 4 bases and the V segment lost 4 bases, leaving 3 bases of the junction unmatched. The CDR3 has 15 residues. The V gene's germline CDR1 is SNHLY and CDR2 FYNNEI. The CDR3 DNA reads as TGTGCCAGCAGTGCGGGGACTAGCGCCACCGGGGAGCTGTTTTTT. This gives the protein CASSAGTSATGELFF.

The chain links TRBV6-6 to TRBJ2-5; 8 nucleotides line up with TRBD1. The germline CDR1 and CDR2 sequences are MNHNY and SVGAGI (reference sequence). This CDR3 has 13 amino acids. V gave up 6 bases and J gave up 3 bases; unmatched junction bases: 3. The chain's CDR3 is CASRLQGEETQYF. The CDR3 DNA is TGTGCCAGCAGGCTACAGGGGGAAGAGACCCAGTACTTC.

This clone was seen a handful of times. This same CDR3 is encoded by further DNA sequences in the sample. The CDR3 region has the DNA TGTGCCAGTAGTACTAGCGGCCAAGAGACCCAGTACTTC. Protein sequence: CASSTSGQETQYF. The V gene is TRBV19, the J gene TRBJ2-5; 7 nucleotides match TRBD2. The J segment lost 1 base and the V segment lost 4 bases, leaving 0 bases of the junction unmatched. CDR3 length: 13 amino acids. Germline V gives CDR1 LNHDA, CDR2 SQIVND (reference sequence).

With regard to this clone: Additional DNA sequences in this sample encode the identical CDR3. This chain joins TRBV7-2 and TRBJ2-7; 9 bases are shared with TRBD2. V trimming: 5 bases; J trimming: 0 bases; junction bases outside the gene matches: 2. The CDR3 spans 14 residues. Germline V CDR1 and CDR2: SGHTA, FQGNSA. Here the CDR3 DNA reads TGTGCCAGCAGCCTTAGCGGGAGCTCCTACGAGCAGTACTTC. This encodes CASSLSGSSYEQYF.

This chain links TRBV18 with TRBJ1-2; a weak D match, TRBD1 (6 bases). The CDR3 has 14 residues. Trimming cost V 0 bases and J 8 bases, with 13 bases left between them. Germline CDR1 and CDR2: KGHSH and LQKENI. The CDR3 sequence is CASSPPHREGGYTF. Here the CDR3 DNA reads TGTGCCAGCTCACCACCCCACAGGGAAGGCGGCTACACCTTC.

The chain links TRBV5-5 to TRBJ1-1, with 9 bases fitting TRBD1. The CDR3 runs to 14 residues. Germline V gene lookup returns CDR1 SGHKS and CDR2 YYEKEE (reference sequence). The J segment lost 4 bases and the V segment lost 6 bases, leaving 7 bases of the junction unmatched. CDR3 DNA: TGTGCCAGCATCCTACAGGGGGCTGGCACTGAAGCTTTCTTT. It specifies CASILQGAGTEAFF.

This chain uses TRBV19 with TRBJ2-2; a weak D match, TRBD2 (6 bases). The germline gives CDR1 LNHDA, CDR2 SQIVND (reference sequence). The length of the CDR3 is 13 residues. The V and J ends lost 2 bases and 6 bases respectively, with 7 bases between them. CDR3 DNA: TGTGCCAGTAGTATACGGGGGTCCGGGGAGCTGTTTTTT. Its protein product is CASSIRGSGELFF.

The J gene is TRBJ2-7, the V gene TRBV4-1; 9 bases are a match to TRBD2. The CDR3 runs to 14 residues. V dropped 3 bases and J dropped 5; count of bases not matched to a gene: 5. The germline V gene encodes CDR1 MGHRA and CDR2 YSYEKL. The CDR3 loop reads CASSQRPSGDEQYF. The CDR3 coding sequence is TGCGCCAGCAGCCAGAGGCCTAGCGGGGACGAGCAGTACTTC.

The chain links TRBV7-9 to TRBJ2-1, with 14 bases lining up with TRBD2. CDR1 SEHNR and CDR2 FQNEAQ come from the germline V gene (reference sequence). CDR3 size: 15 residues. Unmatched junction bases numbered 5, after V lost 5 bases and J lost 8 bases. Here the CDR3 reads CASSPRLAGGYEQFF. The CDR3 bases are TGTGCCAGCAGCCCTCGACTAGCGGGAGGGTATGAGCAGTTCTTC.

The rearrangement links TRBV27 to TRBJ1-2; D perhaps matches TRBD1 (6 bases). The CDR3 has 17 residues. CDR1 and CDR2 (germline): MNHEY, SMNVEV (reference sequence). V lost 0 bases to trimming and J lost 5 bases, with 19 bases between them. The CDR3 DNA reads TGTGCCAGCAGTTTATCAGCAGGGGAGCGGTTTGGGTATGGCTACACCTTC. Protein product: CASSLSAGERFGYGYTF.

This chain joins TRBV2 and TRBJ1-2, with TRBD1 matching 9 bases. The trim removed 4 bases at V and 8 bases at J, leaving 11 bases unmatched. The CDR3 length is 15 residues. The germline gives CDR1 SNHLY, CDR2 FYNNEI. CDR3 coding DNA: TGTGCCAGCAGTGTTTCGGGACAGGGATGGGAAGGCTACACCTTC. Protein: CASSVSGQGWEGYTF.